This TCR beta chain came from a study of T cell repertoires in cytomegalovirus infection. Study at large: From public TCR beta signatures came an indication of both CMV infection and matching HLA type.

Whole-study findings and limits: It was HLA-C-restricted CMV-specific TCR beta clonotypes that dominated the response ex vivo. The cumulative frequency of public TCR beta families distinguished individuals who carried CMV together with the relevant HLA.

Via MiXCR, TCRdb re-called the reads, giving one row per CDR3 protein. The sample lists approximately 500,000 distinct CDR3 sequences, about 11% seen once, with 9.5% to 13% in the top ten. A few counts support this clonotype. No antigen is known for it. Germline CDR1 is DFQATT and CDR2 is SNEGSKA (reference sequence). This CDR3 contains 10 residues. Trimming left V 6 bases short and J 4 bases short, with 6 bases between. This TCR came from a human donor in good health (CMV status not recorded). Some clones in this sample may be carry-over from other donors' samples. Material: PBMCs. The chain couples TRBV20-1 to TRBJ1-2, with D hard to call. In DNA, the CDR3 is TGCAGTGCGGCCATCTATGGCTACACCTTC. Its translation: CSAAIYGYTF.